This T cell receptor beta chain was sequenced during a study of neurological immune-mediated disorders. This clonotype was counted ten times or more. From the 5' RACE reads, TCRdb called clonotypes with MiXCR, one entry per CDR3 protein. In the table there are about 35,000 distinct CDR3 sequences, about 4.1% of which are singletons. V trimming: 5 bases; J trimming: 4 bases; junction bases outside the gene matches: 15. The CDR3 consists of 18 residues. Per germline, CDR1 MNHNY and CDR2 SVGAGI (reference sequence). This clonotype was obtained from a man aged 25 to 40 with multiple sclerosis. V and J are TRBV6-6 and TRBJ2-1; 9 positions match TRBD2. The sample taken for sequencing was PBMCs. The CDR3 nucleotides read TGTGCCAGCAGTGACCGCCCGTTCGGGAGCGGGGGGTACAATGAGCAGTTCTTC. Translating gives CASSDRPFGSGGYNEQFF.